Shown below are 29 T cell receptor beta chains from a single sample sequenced in a study of OX40 agonist ivuxolimab in advanced cancers. Repertoires were generated with immunoSEQ multiplex PCR, while TCRdb's copy carries only in-frame clones and drops some. The repertoire holds over 45,000 clones, with about 80% as singletons. The source was CD4+ or CD8+ T cells sorted from blood, collected in a trial of the OX40 agonist ivuxolimab. Receptors were obtained from an adult with an advanced solid tumor such as melanoma, head and neck, liver or kidney cancer.

The J gene is TRBJ2-1, the V gene TRBV18, with TRBD2 as a possible D gene (5 bases). This CDR3 has 16 amino acids. The germline V gene encodes CDR1 KGHSH and CDR2 LQKENI. V shed 0 bases and J shed 0 bases, with 9 bases lying between them. In DNA form, the CDR3 reads TGTGCCAGCTCACCACCGGAGGTCCGCTCCTACAATGAGCAGTTCTTC. Translation gives CASSPPEVRSYNEQFF.

The V gene is TRBV5-4, the J gene TRBJ2-3; 13 nucleotides agree with TRBD2. CDR1 is SGHNT and CDR2 is YYREEE in the germline V gene (reference sequence). The CDR3 loop spans 16 amino acids. V shed 4 bases and J 5 bases; nucleotides not matched to a gene: 7. The CDR3 nucleotides are TGTGCCAGCAGCGTAGGACTAGCGGGAGCCGGAGATACGCAGTATTTT. It encodes CASSVGLAGAGDTQYF.

The chain employs TRBV11-3 and TRBJ2-5; TRBD1 is a possible D gene (6 bases). V was trimmed by 5 bases and J by 5 bases, leaving 9 bases between them. Per germline, CDR1 SGHNT and CDR2 YENEEA. This CDR3 comprises 12 residues. Written as DNA, the CDR3 is TGTGCCAGCAGCCAAAGGGGGGAGACCCAGTACTTC. Encoded protein: CASSQRGETQYF.

V is TRBV9 and J is TRBJ2-7; TRBD2 might be the D (6 bases). This CDR3 comprises 14 residues. In germline, CDR1 is SGDLS, CDR2 YYNGEE. V was pared by 3 bases and J by 9 bases, with 19 bases between. CDR3 amino acids: CASSAGLLRGAQYF. CDR3 coding DNA: TGTGCCAGCAGCGCGGGACTCCTTAGAGGGGCGCAGTACTTC. The full variable domain, with the rest looked up from reference TRBV9 and TRBJ2-7, is DSGVTQTPKHLITATGQRVTLRCSPRSGDLSVYWYQQSLDQGLQFLIQYYNGEERAKGNILERFSAQQFPDLHSELNLSSLELGDSALYFCASSAGLLRGAQYFGPGTRLTVT.

The genes are TRBV14 and TRBJ2-3; D may be TRBD1 (5 bases). Looked up from germline, CDR1 is SGHDN and CDR2 is FVKESK. This CDR3 is 14 amino acids long. With 3 bases removed from V and 1 base from J, the gap between germline ends came to 8 bases. The CDR3 DNA reads TGTGCCAGCAGCCATCTACAGGGCACAGATACGCAGTATTTT. Residues: CASSHLQGTDTQYF.

This clone was seen a handful of times. The genes are TRBV27 and TRBJ1-2, with 10 bases identical to TRBD1. Germline V gene data show CDR1 as MNHEY and CDR2 as SMNVEV (reference sequence). The CDR3 is 16 residues long. The V and J ends lost 4 bases and 2 bases, in that order; junction bases with no gene match: 7. For the CDR3, the DNA is TGTGCCAGCAGTTCCCCTCGACAGGGGGCAAACTATGGCTACACCTTC. Translated, it gives CASSSPRQGANYGYTF.

This clone was detected only a few times. The chain is built from TRBV19 and TRBJ2-4, with 8 bases aligning to TRBD1. CDR1 is LNHDA, CDR2 SQIVND, per germline (reference sequence). The ends lost 3 bases at V and 10 bases at J; junction bases unmatched: 5. The CDR3 length is 13 residues. This chain's CDR3 is CASSIGQGDIQYF. CDR3 DNA sequence: TGTGCCAGTAGTATCGGACAGGGTGATATTCAGTACTTC.

V and J are TRBV29-1 and TRBJ1-2; D unclear. Germline CDR1 and CDR2: SQVTM and ANQGSEA. The CDR3 contains 12 residues. V lost 4 bases and J 1 base, leaving 7 bases between the germline ends. In nucleotides, the CDR3 is TGCAGCGTTGGATCCAGTAACTATGGCTACACCTTC. It codes for CSVGSSNYGYTF.

This clone was found a few times. The chain employs TRBV5-1 and TRBJ1-1; the D gene is possibly TRBD1 (5 bases). The V end was cut by 0 bases, the J end by 1 base, with 10 bases between. There are 15 residues in the CDR3. From germline, CDR1 is SGHRS and CDR2 YFSETQ. The CDR3, as DNA: TGCGCCAGCAGCTTGGAAGAGACAGCGAACACTGAAGCTTTCTTT. Translated, it gives CASSLEETANTEAFF.

The chain is built from TRBV11-3 and TRBJ1-3; possibly TRBD1 for D (5 bases). Trimming pared 7 bases from V and 2 bases from J, leaving 15 bases between. CDR1 and CDR2 from the germline V gene are SGHNT and YENEEA. CDR3 length: 15 residues. The CDR3 bases are TGTGCCAGCACCGACCCGGCAGGGCCTGGAAACACCATATATTTT. Translated, it gives CASTDPAGPGNTIYF.

This clone was found once. The V call is TRBV7-2, the J call TRBJ2-1; D might be TRBD2 (5 bases). Germline V CDR1 and CDR2: SGHTA, FQGNSA. This CDR3 is 14 amino acids long. With 5 bases removed from V and 9 bases from J, the gap between germline ends came to 17 bases. The CDR3 is CASSVSFRGSEQFF. The CDR3 DNA follows: TGTGCCAGCAGCGTTTCGTTCCGGGGTAGTGAGCAGTTCTTC.

V gene TRBV28 combines with J gene TRBJ2-7; D remains unclear. Germline CDR1 is MDHEN and CDR2 is SYDVKM. The V end lost 10 bases, the J end lost 2 bases, and 12 bases lay between the germline ends. The CDR3 is 12 residues long. The CDR3 DNA reads as TGTGCCACCTGTGTACACCCCTACGAGCAGTACTTC. Protein sequence: CATCVHPYEQYF.

This sequence joins TRBV15 and TRBJ2-7; D is unclear. CDR1 and CDR2 from the germline V gene are LNHNV and YYDKDF (reference sequence). The CDR3 loop spans 15 amino acids. V was trimmed by 0 bases and J by 3 bases, leaving 12 bases between them. CDR3 loop: CATSRDPAGNYEQYF. The CDR3 DNA follows: TGTGCCACCAGCAGAGATCCGGCAGGAAACTACGAGCAGTACTTC.

This clone has only one observation. The genes are TRBV4-1 and TRBJ2-2, with a weak D call TRBD1 (5 bases). The CDR3 is 16 residues long. Trimming removed 1 base from V and 3 bases from J, with 12 bases in between. Germline-derived CDR1 and CDR2 are MGHRA and YSYEKL. The CDR3 loop reads CASSQGLKGYTGELFF. The CDR3 region has the DNA TGCGCCAGCAGCCAAGGATTGAAGGGGTACACCGGGGAGCTGTTTTTT.

This clone is medium-sized by share. The gene calls are TRBV27 and TRBJ1-6; D gene ambiguous. The CDR3 is made up of 13 amino acids. Germline loops: CDR1 MNHEY, CDR2 SMNVEV (reference sequence). Deletions cut 1 base from V and 10 bases from J, with 8 bases between. The CDR3, as DNA: TGTGCCAGCAGTTTATACCGAGAATCACCCCTCCACTTT. Protein sequence: CASSLYRESPLHF.

This chain links TRBV7-2 with TRBJ2-7; perhaps D is TRBD1 or TRBD2 (5 bases each). V shed 5 bases and J shed 2 bases, with 16 bases lying between them. Germline V lookup: CDR1 SGHTA, CDR2 FQGNSA. The CDR3 contains 15 residues. The CDR3 bases are TGTGCCAGCAGCCTCCGGGACGGCCCCACCTACGAGCAGTACTTC. Translating gives CASSLRDGPTYEQYF.

The V call is TRBV7-2, the J call TRBJ1-2, with D perhaps matching TRBD1 (5 bases). The V gene lost 7 bases and the J gene lost 4 bases, with 13 bases spanning the gap. This CDR3 comprises 13 residues. Germline V gives CDR1 SGHTA, CDR2 FQGNSA. The CDR3 DNA is TGTGCCAGCAACACAGGACCGGCCTATGGCTACACCTTC. It yields the protein CASNTGPAYGYTF. Variable domain in full (rest from reference TRBV7-2 and TRBJ1-2): GAGVSQSPSNKVTEKGKDVELRCDPISGHTALYWYRQSLGQGLEFLIYFQGNSAPDKSGLPSDRFSAERTGGSVSTLTIQRTQQEDSAVYLCASNTGPAYGYTFGSGTRLTVV.

This chain uses TRBV25-1 with TRBJ1-1; D is perhaps TRBD1 (6 bases). Germline V lookup: CDR1 MGHDK, CDR2 SYGVNS. The CDR3 length is 13 residues. V dropped 7 bases and J dropped 2 bases, with 11 bases sitting between them. CDR3 DNA: TGTGCCAGCACGACAGGACACAACACTGAAGCTTTCTTT. Residues: CASTTGHNTEAFF.

The chain carries TRBV19 and TRBJ2-5; no definite D call. V was clipped by 4 bases and J by 2 bases, with 17 bases between them. The CDR3 runs to 16 residues. Germline CDR1 is LNHDA and CDR2 is SQIVND (reference sequence). CDR3 DNA sequence: TGTGCCAGTAGTACCATCAAAGGAAATCCGCAAGAGACCCAGTACTTC. Translation gives CASSTIKGNPQETQYF.

The V and J genes are TRBV27 and TRBJ1-6, with D uncertain. The CDR3 runs 12 residues. Germline V lookup: CDR1 MNHEY, CDR2 SMNVEV (reference sequence). V was clipped by 5 bases and J by 10 bases, with 9 bases between them. Written as DNA, the CDR3 is TGTGCCAGCAGTGGACTCGGGTCACCCCTCCACTTT. Amino acids: CASSGLGSPLHF.

This clone was detected once. V is TRBV18 and J is TRBJ1-6, with no clear D. In germline, CDR1 is KGHSH, CDR2 LQKENI. The CDR3 totals 14 residues. Trimming pared 2 bases from V and 10 bases from J, leaving 12 bases between. The chain's CDR3 is CASSPGLGKSPLHF. CDR3 bases: TGTGCCAGCTCACCAGGACTGGGAAAATCACCCCTCCACTTT.

Comments on this clone: This sample also contains other DNA sequences that code for the same CDR3. CDR3: CAWSAGGGRGQPQHF. CDR3 nucleotide sequence: TGTGCCTGGAGTGCGGGGGGGGGCCGGGGTCAGCCCCAGCATTTT. This chain uses TRBV30 with TRBJ1-5, with D possibly TRBD1 on 6 matching bases. From germline, CDR1 is GTSNPN and CDR2 SVGIG (reference sequence). The germline V and J ends were trimmed by 1 base and 6 bases, with 16 bases remaining between them. The length of the CDR3 is 15 residues.

The rearrangement uses TRBV18 and TRBJ2-2; D is unclear. V was cut by 0 bases and J by 6 bases, with 8 bases left in between. The CDR3 has 14 amino acids. CDR1 KGHSH and CDR2 LQKENI come from the germline V gene. The CDR3 DNA reads TGTGCCAGCTCACCACCTAGGTTCCCCGGGGAGCTGTTTTTT. Protein sequence: CASSPPRFPGELFF.

The gene calls are TRBV4-3 and TRBJ1-5, with D uncertain. The length of the CDR3 is 16 residues. The V end lost 1 base, the J end lost 0 bases, and 10 bases lay between the germline ends. Germline-derived CDR1 and CDR2 are LGHNA and YSLEER. The CDR3 loop is CASSQGRFFSNQPQHF. The CDR3 DNA reads TGCGCCAGCAGCCAAGGACGGTTTTTTAGCAATCAGCCCCAGCATTTT.

Only a few counts were recorded for this clone. The V gene is TRBV19, the J gene TRBJ1-5, with a possible D match to TRBD1 (6 bases). Trimming pared 7 bases from V and 1 base from J, leaving 11 bases between. The CDR3 totals 14 residues. CDR1 and CDR2 from the germline V gene are LNHDA and SQIVND (reference sequence). CDR3 sequence reads: CASTIGGSNQPQHF. As DNA, the CDR3 is TGTGCCAGTACCATAGGGGGGAGCAATCAGCCCCAGCATTTT.

The V and J genes are TRBV2 and TRBJ2-3; TRBD1 matches at 8 bases. This CDR3 has 19 residues. V lost 6 bases to trimming and J lost 0 bases; unmatched junction nucleotides: 17. CDR1 is SNHLY and CDR2 is FYNNEI in the germline V gene. The CDR3 region is CASRRRGTGNPYSTDTQYF. The CDR3 DNA reads TGTGCCAGCAGACGGAGGGGGACAGGCAACCCTTATAGCACAGATACGCAGTATTTT.

This chain links TRBV4-1 with TRBJ2-1, with 14 bases aligning to TRBD2. The V segment lost 1 base and the J segment 6 bases; nucleotides outside the gene matches: 5. CDR1 is MGHRA and CDR2 is YSYEKL in the germline V gene. The CDR3 consists of 17 residues. CDR3 residues: CASSQAPTSGGGNEQFF. CDR3 nucleotides: TGCGCCAGCAGCCAAGCTCCGACTAGCGGGGGGGGCAATGAGCAGTTCTTC.

The chain is built from TRBV5-1 and TRBJ2-5; no clear D. The J call is uncertain, as TRBJ2-7 better fits the DNA end. Germline V CDR1 and CDR2: SGHRS, YFSETQ. This CDR3 has 13 residues. Here the CDR3 DNA reads TGCGCCAGCAGCCCAGGTGGGTACTACGAGCAGTACTTC. This gives the protein CASSPGGYYEQYF.

This clone was seen only a few times. The chain joins TRBV10-3 to TRBJ1-2; 12 bases line up with TRBD1. This CDR3 is 15 amino acids long. The germline gives CDR1 ENHRY, CDR2 SYGVKD. V lost 6 bases to trimming and J lost 2 bases; unmatched junction nucleotides: 4. CDR3 nucleotides: TGTGCCATCAGGCCGGGACAGGGGGCGAACTATGGCTACACCTTC. This codes for CAIRPGQGANYGYTF.